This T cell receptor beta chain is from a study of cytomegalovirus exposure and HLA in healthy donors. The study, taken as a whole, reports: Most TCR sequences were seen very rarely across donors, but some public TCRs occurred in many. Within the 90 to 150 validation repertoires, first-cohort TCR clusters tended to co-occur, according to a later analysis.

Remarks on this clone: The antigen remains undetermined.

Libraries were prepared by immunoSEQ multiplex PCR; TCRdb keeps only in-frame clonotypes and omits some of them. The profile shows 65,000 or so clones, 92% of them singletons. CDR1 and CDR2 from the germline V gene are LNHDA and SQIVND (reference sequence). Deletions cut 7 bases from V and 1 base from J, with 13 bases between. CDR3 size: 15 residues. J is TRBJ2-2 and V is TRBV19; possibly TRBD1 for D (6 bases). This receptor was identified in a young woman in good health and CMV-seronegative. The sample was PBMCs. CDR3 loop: CASTRRGQNTGELFF. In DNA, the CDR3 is TGTGCCAGTACCCGAAGGGGACAGAACACCGGGGAGCTGTTTTTT.